This paragraph reports one TCR beta chain. The data derive from a study of control samples from healthy donors and cancer patients. Germline loops: CDR1 SGHVS, CDR2 FQNEAQ. The CDR3 totals 17 residues. The junction had 9 bases not matched to a gene; V was cut back by 5 bases and J by 6 bases. Clones were sequenced by immunoSEQ multiplex PCR, and TCRdb holds only the in-frame ones, with some missing. This sample carries roughly 450,000 clones, 75% to 95% of them seen once, and the ten largest clones take 5.5% to 8%. The sequencing sample was made of PBMCs. The chain uses TRBV7-8 and TRBJ2-2; 13 nucleotides line up with TRBD2. The origin of this receptor is a man aged 35 to 55 with head and neck cancer. The CDR3: CASSTGTSGIRAGELFF. The DNA for the CDR3 is TGTGCCAGCAGCACCGGGACTAGCGGGATCCGGGCCGGGGAGCTGTTTTTT.